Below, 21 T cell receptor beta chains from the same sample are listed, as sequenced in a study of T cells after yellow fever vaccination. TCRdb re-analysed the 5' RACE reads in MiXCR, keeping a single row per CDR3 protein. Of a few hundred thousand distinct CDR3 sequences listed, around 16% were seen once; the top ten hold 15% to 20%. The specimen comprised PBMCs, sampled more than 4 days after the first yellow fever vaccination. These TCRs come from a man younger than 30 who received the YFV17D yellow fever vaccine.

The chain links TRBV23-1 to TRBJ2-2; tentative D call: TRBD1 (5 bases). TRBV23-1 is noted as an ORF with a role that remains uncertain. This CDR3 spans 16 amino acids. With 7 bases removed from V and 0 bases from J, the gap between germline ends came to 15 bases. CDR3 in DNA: TGCGCCAGCAATCTGACAGCGCATACGAACACCGGGGAGCTGTTTTTT. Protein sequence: CASNLTAHTNTGELFF.

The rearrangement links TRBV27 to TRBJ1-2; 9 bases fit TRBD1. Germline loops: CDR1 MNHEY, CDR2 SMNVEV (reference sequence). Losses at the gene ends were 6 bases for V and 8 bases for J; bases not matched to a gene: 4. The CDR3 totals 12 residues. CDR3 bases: TGTGCCAGCAGCACAGGGGGCCTAGGCTACACCTTC. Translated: CASSTGGLGYTF.

In DNA, the CDR3 is TGTGCCAGCAGCTTAAAGGCTGATTCTGGAAACACCATATATTTT. It encodes CASSLKADSGNTIYF. The chain employs TRBV7-3 and TRBJ1-3, with no clear D. Trimming took 1 base from V and 1 from J, leaving 8 bases between them. Germline V CDR1 and CDR2: SGHTA, FQGTGA. This CDR3 has 15 amino acids.

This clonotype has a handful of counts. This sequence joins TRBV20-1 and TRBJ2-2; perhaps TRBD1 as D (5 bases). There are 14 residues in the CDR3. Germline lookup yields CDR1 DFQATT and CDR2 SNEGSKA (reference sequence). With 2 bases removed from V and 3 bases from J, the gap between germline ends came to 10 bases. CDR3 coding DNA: TGCAGTGCTAGATGGGGCGTGGACACCGGGGAGCTGTTTTTT. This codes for CSARWGVDTGELFF.

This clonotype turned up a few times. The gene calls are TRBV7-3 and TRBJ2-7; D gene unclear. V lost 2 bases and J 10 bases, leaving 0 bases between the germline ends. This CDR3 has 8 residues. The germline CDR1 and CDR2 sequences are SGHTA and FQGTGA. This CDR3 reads CASSLQYV. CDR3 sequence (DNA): TGTGCCAGCAGCTTACAGTACGTC.

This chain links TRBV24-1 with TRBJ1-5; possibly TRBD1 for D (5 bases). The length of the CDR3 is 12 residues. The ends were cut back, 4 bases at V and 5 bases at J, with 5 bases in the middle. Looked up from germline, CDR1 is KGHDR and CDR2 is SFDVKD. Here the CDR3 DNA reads TGTGCCACCAGTGACAGGGATCAGCCCCAGCATTTT. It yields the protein CATSDRDQPQHF.

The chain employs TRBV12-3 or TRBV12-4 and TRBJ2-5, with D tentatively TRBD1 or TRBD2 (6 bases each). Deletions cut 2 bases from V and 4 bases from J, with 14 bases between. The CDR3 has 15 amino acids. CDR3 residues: CASSLRGKGGETQYF. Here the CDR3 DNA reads TGTGCCAGCAGTTTACGAGGGAAGGGGGGAGAGACCCAGTACTTC.

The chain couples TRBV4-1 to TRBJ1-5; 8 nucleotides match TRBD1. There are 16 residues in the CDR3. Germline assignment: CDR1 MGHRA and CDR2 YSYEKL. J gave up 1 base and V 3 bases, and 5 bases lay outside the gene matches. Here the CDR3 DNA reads TGCGCCAGCAGCCACTTAGGACAGGGAAGCAATCAGCCCCAGCATTTT. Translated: CASSHLGQGSNQPQHF.

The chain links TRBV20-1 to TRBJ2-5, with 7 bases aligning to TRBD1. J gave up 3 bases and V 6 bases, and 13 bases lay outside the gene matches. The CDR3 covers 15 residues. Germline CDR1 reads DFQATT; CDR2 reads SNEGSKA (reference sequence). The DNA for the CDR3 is TGCAGTGCCACTGGACAGGCGGAATTAAAAGAGACCCAGTACTTC. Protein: CSATGQAELKETQYF.

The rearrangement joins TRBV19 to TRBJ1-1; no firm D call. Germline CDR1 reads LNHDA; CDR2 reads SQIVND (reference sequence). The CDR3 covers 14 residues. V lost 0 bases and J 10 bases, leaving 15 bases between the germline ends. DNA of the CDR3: TGTGCCAGTAGTATAGATACCGGAAGGGATGGAGCTTTCTTT. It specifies CASSIDTGRDGAFF.

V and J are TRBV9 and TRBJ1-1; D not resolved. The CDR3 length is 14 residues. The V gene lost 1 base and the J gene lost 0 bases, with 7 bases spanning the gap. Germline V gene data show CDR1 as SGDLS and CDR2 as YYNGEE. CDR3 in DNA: TGTGCCAGCAGCGTAAATCACATGAACACTGAAGCTTTCTTT. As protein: CASSVNHMNTEAFF.

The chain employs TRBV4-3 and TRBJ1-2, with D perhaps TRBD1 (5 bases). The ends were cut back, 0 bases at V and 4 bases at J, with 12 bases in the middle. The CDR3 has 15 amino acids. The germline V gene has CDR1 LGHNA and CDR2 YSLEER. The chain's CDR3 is CASSQDRAGPYGYTF. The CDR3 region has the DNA TGCGCCAGCAGCCAAGATCGGGCAGGGCCCTATGGCTACACCTTC.

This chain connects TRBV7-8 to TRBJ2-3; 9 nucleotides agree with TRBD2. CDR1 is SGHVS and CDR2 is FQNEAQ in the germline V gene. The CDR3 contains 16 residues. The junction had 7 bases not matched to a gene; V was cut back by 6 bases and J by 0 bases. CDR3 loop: CASSPMLAGSTDTQYF. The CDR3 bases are TGTGCCAGCAGTCCAATGCTAGCGGGGAGCACAGATACGCAGTATTTT. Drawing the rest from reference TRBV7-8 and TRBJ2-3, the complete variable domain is GAGVSQSPRYKVAKRGQDVALRCDPISGHVSLFWYQQALGQGPEFLTYFQNEAQLDKSGLPSDRFFAERPEGSVSTLKIQRTQQEDSAVYLCASSPMLAGSTDTQYFGPGTRLTVL.

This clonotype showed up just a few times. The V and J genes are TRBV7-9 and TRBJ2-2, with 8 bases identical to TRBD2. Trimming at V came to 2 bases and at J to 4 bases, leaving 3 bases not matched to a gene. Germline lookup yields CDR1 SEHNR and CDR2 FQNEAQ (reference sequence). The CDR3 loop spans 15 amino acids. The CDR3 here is CASSLTRGATGELFF. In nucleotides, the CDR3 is TGTGCCAGCAGCTTAACGCGGGGGGCCACCGGGGAGCTGTTTTTT.

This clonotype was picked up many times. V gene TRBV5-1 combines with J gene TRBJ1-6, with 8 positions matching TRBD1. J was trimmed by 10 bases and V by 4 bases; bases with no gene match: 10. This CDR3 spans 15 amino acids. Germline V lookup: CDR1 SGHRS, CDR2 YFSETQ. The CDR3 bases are TGCGCCAGCAGCCTAATCGGACAGGGCGACTCACCCCTCCACTTT. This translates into CASSLIGQGDSPLHF. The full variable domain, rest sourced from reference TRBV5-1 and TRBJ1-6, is KAGVTQTPRYLIKTRGQQVTLSCSPISGHRSVSWYQQTPGQGLQFLFEYFSETQRNKGNFPGRFSGRQFSNSRSEMNVSTLELGDSALYLCASSLIGQGDSPLHFGNGTRLTVT.

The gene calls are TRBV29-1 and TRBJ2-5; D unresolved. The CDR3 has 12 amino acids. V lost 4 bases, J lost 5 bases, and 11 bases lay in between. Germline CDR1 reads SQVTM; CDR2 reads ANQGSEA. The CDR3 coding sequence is TGCAGCGTTGCCCCCGGATGGGAGACCCAGTACTTC. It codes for CSVAPGWETQYF.

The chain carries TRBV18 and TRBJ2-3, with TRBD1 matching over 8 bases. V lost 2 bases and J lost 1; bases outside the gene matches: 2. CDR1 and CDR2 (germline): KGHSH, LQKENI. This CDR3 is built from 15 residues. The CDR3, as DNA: TGTGCCAGCTCACCATCGGACAGGGGCACAGATACGCAGTATTTT. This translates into CASSPSDRGTDTQYF.

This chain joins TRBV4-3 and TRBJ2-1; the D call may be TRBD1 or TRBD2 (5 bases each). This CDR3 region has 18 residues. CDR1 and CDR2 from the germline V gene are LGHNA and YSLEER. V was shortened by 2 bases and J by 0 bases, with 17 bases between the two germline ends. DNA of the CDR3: TGCGCCAGCAGCCAATTCCGGGGCCCGCTTAGCTCCTACAATGAGCAGTTCTTC. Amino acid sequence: CASSQFRGPLSSYNEQFF.

The CDR3 loop reads CASSDGLGAYIQYF. In nucleotides, the CDR3 is TGTGCCAGCAGCGACGGACTCGGAGCGTACATTCAGTACTTC. V and J are TRBV5-4 and TRBJ2-4; D perhaps matches TRBD2 (5 bases). There are 14 residues in the CDR3. Trimming stripped 4 bases from V and 8 bases from J, with 16 bases between. CDR1 is SGHNT and CDR2 is YYREEE in the germline V gene (reference sequence).

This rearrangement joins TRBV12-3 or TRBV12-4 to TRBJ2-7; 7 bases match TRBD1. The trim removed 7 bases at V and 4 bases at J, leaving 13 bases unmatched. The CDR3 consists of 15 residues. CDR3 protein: CASTLGQVGGYEQYF. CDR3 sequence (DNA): TGTGCCAGCACCCTAGGACAGGTTGGTGGGTACGAGCAGTACTTC.

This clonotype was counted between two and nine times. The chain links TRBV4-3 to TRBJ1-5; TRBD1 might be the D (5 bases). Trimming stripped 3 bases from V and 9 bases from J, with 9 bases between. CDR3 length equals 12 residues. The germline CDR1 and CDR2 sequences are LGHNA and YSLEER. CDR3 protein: CASSQPGGPQHF. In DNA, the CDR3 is TGCGCCAGCAGCCAGCCCGGGGGGCCCCAGCATTTT.